The 26 T cell receptor beta chains in this list originate from one sample, sequenced in a study of T cell responses to AZD1222 COVID-19 vaccine. The method was immunoSEQ multiplex PCR; TCRdb's version includes in-frame clones alone and lacks a portion of them. This sample carries 110,000 or so clones, roughly 89% of them seen once, and the ten largest clones take about 3%. The source was peripheral blood, collected on day 0 of MenACWY control vaccination. Source of these receptors: an adult in good health.

This clone was observed once. The chain employs TRBV2 and TRBJ2-3; a possible D gene is TRBD2 (5 bases). CDR1 SNHLY and CDR2 FYNNEI come from the germline V gene. V shed 4 bases and J shed 6 bases, with 11 bases lying between them. The CDR3 contains 13 residues. The CDR3 DNA follows: TGTGCCAGCAGTGCAGGTGGCGGGGATACGCAGTATTTT. It is translated as CASSAGGGDTQYF.

The chain couples TRBV7-2 to TRBJ2-1, with TRBD2 matching 9 bases. CDR3 length: 14 amino acids. V lost 11 bases and J lost 9; bases outside the gene matches: 14. Per germline, CDR1 SGHTA and CDR2 FQGNSA. In nucleotides, the CDR3 is TGTGCCGGGGTGGTGATAGCGGGGGCGAGTGAGCAGTTCTTC. This sequence encodes CAGVVIAGASEQFF.

This clone was observed a single time. The J gene is TRBJ2-2, the V gene TRBV7-8, with D possibly called TRBD1 or TRBD2 (5 bases each). From germline, CDR1 is SGHVS and CDR2 FQNEAQ. The CDR3 consists of 13 residues. Trimming removed 5 bases at V and 7 bases at J, with 11 bases between. The CDR3 region has the DNA TGTGCCAGCAGCCTGGGGGTTGGCGGGGAGCTGTTTTTT. It codes for CASSLGVGGELFF.

The rearrangement links TRBV5-4 to TRBJ1-4, with 7 nucleotides matching TRBD1. The CDR3 covers 15 residues. Germline CDR1 and CDR2: SGHNT and YYREEE (reference sequence). V dropped 4 bases and J dropped 8; count of bases not matched to a gene: 11. CDR3 sequence: CASSTRTGPREKLFF. The CDR3 DNA follows: TGTGCCAGCAGCACCCGGACAGGACCGAGGGAAAAACTGTTTTTT.

The gene calls are TRBV30 and TRBJ1-5; 9 nucleotides align to TRBD1. The CDR3 runs to 15 residues. The V gene end was trimmed by 2 bases and the J gene end by 5 bases; junction bases not matched to a gene: 7. CDR1 is GTSNPN, CDR2 SVGIG, per germline (reference sequence). The CDR3 reads CAWSLTGTGYQPQHF. The CDR3 nucleotides read TGTGCCTGGAGTTTGACCGGGACAGGGTATCAGCCCCAGCATTTT. The whole variable domain, remainder taken from reference TRBV30 and TRBJ1-5, is SQTIHQWPATLVQPVGSPLSLECTVEGTSNPNLYWYRQAAGRGLQLLFYSVGIGQISSEVPQNLSASRPQDRQFILSSKKLLLSDSGFYLCAWSLTGTGYQPQHFGDGTRLSIL.

V and J are TRBV6-4 and TRBJ1-5; 7 nucleotides agree with TRBD1. V gave up 6 bases and J gave up 6 bases; unmatched junction bases: 8. The CDR3 totals 14 residues. Germline values: CDR1 MRHNA, CDR2 SNTAGT. The CDR3 loop is CASSDRVWGQPQHF. The DNA for the CDR3 is TGTGCCAGCAGCGACAGGGTCTGGGGTCAGCCCCAGCATTTT.

V gene TRBV11-1 combines with J gene TRBJ2-2; D is possibly TRBD2 (6 bases). The CDR3 consists of 15 residues. The germline V gene has CDR1 SGHAT and CDR2 FQDESV (reference sequence). V dropped 5 bases and J dropped 5 bases, with 15 bases sitting between them. The CDR3 DNA reads as TGTGCCAGCAGCCGCTTGGAGGGAGGAACCGGGGAGCTGTTTTTT. It translates to CASSRLEGGTGELFF.

This rearrangement joins TRBV19 to TRBJ1-5, with no clear D. Trimming shortened V by 3 bases and J by 0 bases, and 3 bases separated the two germline ends. CDR1 LNHDA and CDR2 SQIVND come from the germline V gene (reference sequence). The CDR3 covers 13 residues. The CDR3 is CASSMSSNQPQHF. The CDR3 bases are TGTGCCAGTAGTATGTCTAGCAATCAGCCCCAGCATTTT.

The J gene is TRBJ2-1, the V gene TRBV2, with D possibly matching TRBD1 (6 bases). Germline loops: CDR1 SNHLY, CDR2 FYNNEI. The CDR3 is 15 residues long. Deletions cut 6 bases from V and 2 bases from J, with 14 bases between. The CDR3 coding sequence is TGTGCCAGCAGCCCCAGGGGCGCGGCCTACAATGAGCAGTTCTTC. Translated: CASSPRGAAYNEQFF. Full variable domain (rest looked up from reference TRBV2 and TRBJ2-1): EPEVTQTPSHQVTQMGQEVILRCVPISNHLYFYWYRQILGQKVEFLVSFYNNEISEKSEIFDDQFSVERPDGSNFTLKIRSTKLEDSAMYFCASSPRGAAYNEQFFGPGTRLTVL.

The rearrangement joins TRBV2 to TRBJ1-2, with D possibly matching TRBD1 (5 bases). Germline loops: CDR1 SNHLY, CDR2 FYNNEI. This CDR3 contains 14 residues. V lost 1 base to trimming and J lost 0 bases, with 6 bases between them. The CDR3 is CASSEETANYGYTF. As DNA, the CDR3 is TGTGCCAGCAGTGAAGAGACAGCTAACTATGGCTACACCTTC. The whole variable domain, remainder taken from reference TRBV2 and TRBJ1-2, is EPEVTQTPSHQVTQMGQEVILRCVPISNHLYFYWYRQILGQKVEFLVSFYNNEISEKSEIFDDQFSVERPDGSNFTLKIRSTKLEDSAMYFCASSEETANYGYTFGSGTRLTVV.

CDR3 sequence reads: CASSFGGHYEQYF. The CDR3 DNA reads as TGTGCCAGCAGCTTTGGGGGGCACTACGAGCAGTACTTC. The chain has TRBV7-2 and TRBJ2-7; D might be TRBD1 or TRBD2, each matching 6 bases. The CDR3 covers 13 residues. In germline, CDR1 is SGHTA, CDR2 FQGNSA. Between the trimmed V and J ends, which lost 3 bases and 3 bases, there was a span of 9 bases. The full variable domain, completed using reference TRBV7-2 and TRBJ2-7, is GAGVSQSPSNKVTEKGKDVELRCDPISGHTALYWYRQSLGQGLEFLIYFQGNSAPDKSGLPSDRFSAERTGGSVSTLTIQRTQQEDSAVYLCASSFGGHYEQYFGPGTRLTVT.

The CDR3 DNA is TGTGCCAGTAGTATTGGAGGACTGACTAACACTGAAGCTTTCTTT. This codes for CASSIGGLTNTEAFF. The V call is TRBV19, the J call TRBJ1-1; D is ambiguous. This CDR3 is 15 amino acids long. Germline CDR1 LNHDA, CDR2 SQIVND (reference sequence). V was shortened by 3 bases and J by 2 bases, with 13 bases between the two germline ends.

V usage is TRBV4-2 and J usage is TRBJ2-7, with 9 bases identical to TRBD2. The CDR3 runs 14 residues. The germline V gene encodes CDR1 LGHNA and CDR2 YNFKEQ. V gave up 3 bases and J gave up 6 bases; unmatched junction bases: 6. This CDR3 is CASSHPGLASEQYF. In DNA form, the CDR3 reads TGTGCCAGCAGCCACCCGGGACTAGCATCCGAGCAGTACTTC.

The V gene is TRBV27, the J gene TRBJ2-3; 11 positions agree with TRBD2. V dropped 6 bases and J dropped 4; count of bases not matched to a gene: 3. Per germline, CDR1 MNHEY and CDR2 SMNVEV (reference sequence). The CDR3 runs to 14 residues. This CDR3 reads CASRTSGAADTQYF. CDR3 nucleotide sequence: TGTGCCAGCAGGACTAGCGGGGCCGCAGATACGCAGTATTTT.

V gene TRBV7-3 combines with J gene TRBJ2-1; D possibly uses TRBD1 or TRBD2 (5 bases each). The CDR3 extends over 14 amino acids. V was cut by 5 bases and J by 5 bases, with 13 bases left in between. Looked up from germline, CDR1 is SGHTA and CDR2 is FQGTGA. CDR3 residues: CASSPGTTNNEQFF. For the CDR3, the DNA is TGTGCCAGCAGCCCCGGGACCACTAACAATGAGCAGTTCTTC.

The V gene is TRBV27, the J gene TRBJ1-2, with 7 positions matching TRBD1. The J segment lost 4 bases and the V segment lost 6 bases, leaving 8 bases of the junction unmatched. Germline CDR1 MNHEY, CDR2 SMNVEV (reference sequence). This CDR3 contains 14 residues. The DNA of the CDR3 is TGTGCCAGCAGGTCCGGGGACAGCGTCTATGGCTACACCTTC. Translated: CASRSGDSVYGYTF.

V is TRBV10-3 and J is TRBJ2-7; D not resolved. The CDR3 is made up of 12 amino acids. V lost 6 bases, J lost 6 bases, and 12 bases lay in between. Germline-derived CDR1 and CDR2 are ENHRY and SYGVKD. The CDR3 spells CAISSQMGEQYF. The CDR3 DNA is TGTGCCATCAGCAGTCAGATGGGCGAGCAGTACTTC.

The genes are TRBV6-1 and TRBJ1-3; 8 positions agree with TRBD1. CDR3 length equals 16 residues. CDR1 and CDR2 from the germline V gene are MNHNS and SASEGT. The junction had 2 bases not matched to a gene; V was cut back by 1 base and J by 0 bases. The CDR3: CASSEGDRFSGNTIYF. DNA for the CDR3: TGTGCCAGCAGTGAAGGGGACAGGTTCTCTGGAAACACCATATATTTT.

The chain employs TRBV7-2 and TRBJ1-6, with D hard to call. Germline V lookup: CDR1 SGHTA, CDR2 FQGNSA. Trimming took off 3 bases at V and 8 bases at J, with 8 bases between the two ends. The CDR3 loop spans 13 amino acids. The CDR3 DNA follows: TGTGCCAGCAGCTTCTACCGCGATTCACCCCTCCACTTT. It yields the protein CASSFYRDSPLHF.

This chain uses TRBV6-1 with TRBJ1-2, with 7 positions matching TRBD1. Trimming at V came to 1 base and at J to 2 bases, leaving 4 bases not matched to a gene. Germline CDR1 reads MNHNS; CDR2 reads SASEGT. This CDR3 contains 15 residues. In DNA form, the CDR3 reads TGTGCCAGCAGTGAAGGATTGACAGGGAACTATGGCTACACCTTC. Protein product: CASSEGLTGNYGYTF.

As DNA, the CDR3 is TGTGCCAGCAGTCCAGGGGGCGAGAGTTCACCCCTCCACTTT. Residues: CASSPGGESSPLHF. The V call is TRBV28, the J call TRBJ1-6; 8 nucleotides match TRBD1. The junction had 6 bases not matched to a gene; V was cut back by 5 bases and J by 9 bases. The CDR3 totals 14 residues. Germline V gene sequence: CDR1 MDHEN, CDR2 SYDVKM.

The sample holds one count of this clone. V is TRBV7-8 and J is TRBJ2-2, with TRBD1 matching 8 bases. V trimming: 5 bases; J trimming: 5 bases; junction bases outside the gene matches: 10. The CDR3 runs 16 residues. Germline V gene lookup returns CDR1 SGHVS and CDR2 FQNEAQ. CDR3 sequence reads: CASSPPGQGQTGELFF. The DNA for the CDR3 is TGTGCCAGCAGCCCCCCAGGACAGGGCCAAACCGGGGAGCTGTTTTTT.

The chain couples TRBV5-1 to TRBJ2-7; D is possibly TRBD2 (5 bases). The CDR3 covers 14 residues. V was cut by 4 bases and J by 5 bases, with 16 bases left in between. Germline lookup yields CDR1 SGHRS and CDR2 YFSETQ. CDR3 region: CASSLNYLGDEQYF. For the CDR3, the DNA is TGCGCCAGCAGCCTCAACTACCTCGGGGACGAGCAGTACTTC.

In this sample, this clone turned up a few times. This chain joins TRBV19 and TRBJ2-7; no definite D call. The CDR3 loop spans 12 amino acids. V lost 4 bases to trimming and J lost 5 bases, with 9 bases between them. CDR1 and CDR2 from the germline V gene are LNHDA and SQIVND (reference sequence). CDR3 coding DNA: TGTGCCAGTAGTACCCCACCCCACGAGCAGTACTTC. Translating it yields CASSTPPHEQYF.

V usage is TRBV11-2 and J usage is TRBJ1-3; possible D gene TRBD1, 5 bases. Germline V gene sequence: CDR1 SGHAT, CDR2 FQNNGV. Trimming cost V 4 bases and J 3 bases, with 13 bases left between them. There are 15 residues in the CDR3. CDR3 sequence: CASSSFKGSGNTIYF. The CDR3 nucleotides read TGTGCCAGCAGCTCCTTTAAGGGGAGTGGAAACACCATATATTTT.

This chain connects TRBV6-2 or TRBV6-3 to TRBJ2-1; no clear D gene. Germline V gives CDR1 MNHEY, CDR2 SVGEGT. Trimming took off 5 bases at V and 0 bases at J, with 11 bases between the two ends. The CDR3 consists of 15 residues. The CDR3 DNA sequence: TGTGCCAGCAGTCCGTACCGGAGCTCCTACAATGAGCAGTTCTTC. Encoded protein: CASSPYRSSYNEQFF.